The rows below give T cell receptor beta chains drawn from one sample of a study of blood T cell repertoires in COVID-19. The repertoire was sequenced with immunoSEQ multiplex PCR; TCRdb's copy has only in-frame clones and lacks some. The data hold roughly 29,000 clones, with about 80% observed a single time. The source material was peripheral blood. The receptor source for this set is a man in his 70s with active COVID-19. Both conserved end residues are part of each CDR3. Fields, in order: D gene, J gene, V gene, clone size, CDR3 protein, CDR3 DNA. The D gene is left open where the match is weak. Only part of the rows carry a size: once, few, many, or a class if the clone is expanded.

TRBD1	TRBJ2-3	TRBV2	-	CASRVDRGRTDTQYF	TGTGCCAGCAGGGTAGACAGGGGGCGAACAGATACGCAGTATTTT
-	TRBJ2-2	TRBV12-3/TRBV12-4	few	CASREVTGELFF	TGTGCCAGCAGGGAGGTTACCGGGGAGCTGTTTTTT
-	TRBJ2-5	TRBV5-1	-	CASSVGLSGETQYF	TGCGCCAGCAGTGTGGGCCTGAGTGGTGAGACCCAGTACTTC
TRBD2	TRBJ2-7	TRBV7-8	-	CASSFMREGPYEQYF	TGTGCCAGCAGCTTTATGCGGGAGGGCCCCTACGAGCAGTACTTC
-	TRBJ1-1	TRBV6-1	once	CASSEVTSRGEAFF	TGTGCCAGCAGTGAGGTAACCTCTCGGGGTGAAGCTTTCTTT
-	TRBJ1-1	TRBV29-1	-	CSARPPGANTEAFF	TGCAGCGCCCGCCCGCCAGGGGCGAACACTGAAGCTTTCTTT
-	TRBJ2-2	TRBV24-1	few	CATSGAVNTGELFF	TGTGCCACCAGTGGGGCAGTGAACACCGGGGAGCTGTTTTTT
TRBD1	TRBJ1-2	TRBV18	-	CASSREQGALDYGYTF	TGTGCCAGCTCAAGAGAACAGGGGGCCCTTGACTATGGCTACACCTTC
-	TRBJ2-2	TRBV13	-	CASSLWLANTGELFF	TGTGCCAGCAGCTTATGGCTAGCGAACACCGGGGAGCTGTTTTTT
-	TRBJ1-1	TRBV28	-	CASSLLSASPGAFF	TGTGCCAGCAGTTTACTAAGTGCGTCCCCGGGAGCTTTCTTT
-	TRBJ2-5	TRBV5-1	-	CASSVSRETQYF	TGCGCCAGCAGCGTTAGCAGAGAGACCCAGTACTTC
-	TRBJ1-4	TRBV7-8	-	CASSSRRGTIEKLFF	TGTGCCAGCAGCTCAAGGCGGGGTACTATTGAAAAACTGTTTTTT
-	TRBJ2-5	TRBV29-1	few	CSVVAGPETQYF	TGCAGCGTTGTGGCGGGACCGGAGACCCAGTACTTC
TRBD1	TRBJ1-5	TRBV3-1/TRBV3-2	few	CASSRGQAPQHF	TGTGCCAGCAGTCGGGGACAGGCTCCCCAGCATTTT
-	TRBJ2-7	TRBV11-3	few	CASSLEGGDYEQYF	TGTGCCAGCAGCTTAGAAGGGGGGGACTACGAGCAGTACTTC
-	TRBJ1-2	TRBV28	-	CASSLTSPPANYGYTF	TGTGCCAGCAGTTTGACTTCCCCCCCGGCTAACTATGGCTACACCTTC
TRBD2	TRBJ2-2	TRBV7-2	-	CASSLVAGGRTGELFF	TGTGCCAGCAGCTTAGTTGCGGGGGGGCGAACCGGGGAGCTGTTTTTT
-	TRBJ1-1	TRBV5-1	few	CASTQGGSEAFF	TGCGCCAGCACTCAGGGAGGGTCTGAAGCTTTCTTT
-	TRBJ1-2	TRBV29-1	many	CSVETGTSYGYTF	TGCAGCGTTGAGACCGGGACAAGTTATGGCTACACCTTC
-	TRBJ1-5	TRBV28	-	CASSLGGTSNQPQHF	TGTGCCAGCAGTTTAGGGGGGACGAGCAATCAGCCCCAGCATTTT
-	TRBJ2-7	TRBV5-1	-	CASSPRTAYEQYF	TGCGCCAGCAGCCCACGGACAGCCTACGAGCAGTACTTC
TRBD2	TRBJ2-1	TRBV7-9	-	CASSFGSLAGGFYNEQFF	TGTGCCAGCAGCTTCGGAAGCCTAGCGGGAGGATTCTACAATGAGCAGTTCTTC
-	TRBJ1-5	TRBV2	-	CASRETTRQPQHF	TGTGCCAGCAGGGAAACTACACGTCAGCCCCAGCATTTT
-	TRBJ1-5	TRBV23-1	once	CASSRTTGHQPQHF	TGCGCCAGCAGTCGAACGACAGGTCATCAGCCCCAGCATTTT
-	TRBJ1-5	TRBV12-3/TRBV12-4	few	CASSRTHNQPQHF	TGTGCCAGCAGTCGGACTCATAATCAGCCCCAGCATTTT
-	TRBJ1-1	TRBV5-1	once	CASRQGQGETEAFF	TGCGCCAGCAGGCAGGGGCAAGGGGAGACTGAAGCTTTCTTT
-	TRBJ1-1	TRBV10-2	-	CASSEPHGTEAFF	TGCGCCAGCAGTGAGCCACATGGTACTGAAGCTTTCTTT
-	TRBJ2-5	TRBV6-6	-	CASSYSGHPQETQYF	TGTGCCAGCAGTTACTCGGGACACCCCCAAGAGACCCAGTACTTC
-	TRBJ1-1	TRBV19	-	CASTPRDRLNTEAFF	TGTGCCAGTACCCCCCGAGACAGATTGAACACTGAAGCTTTCTTT
TRBD1	TRBJ2-2	TRBV7-9	-	CASSLVGQVNTGELFF	TGTGCCAGCAGCTTAGTGGGACAGGTTAACACCGGGGAGCTGTTTTTT
-	TRBJ1-2	TRBV18	-	CASSGDRSNYGYTF	TGTGCCAGCTCAGGAGACAGGAGTAACTATGGCTACACCTTC
-	TRBJ2-4	TRBV7-8	-	CASSLPPYRARAKNIQYF	TGTGCCAGCAGCTTGCCTCCCTACAGGGCCAGAGCCAAAAACATTCAGTACTTC
-	TRBJ2-3	TRBV7-2	-	CASSFRGASTDTQYF	TGTGCCAGCAGTTTTAGAGGCGCTTCCACAGATACGCAGTATTTT
-	TRBJ1-1	TRBV7-8	-	CASSLTGNTEAFF	TGTGCCAGCAGCCTAACAGGGAACACTGAAGCTTTCTTT
-	TRBJ1-4	TRBV5-1	-	CASSFRGATNEKLFF	TGCGCCAGCAGCTTCCGGGGGGCAACTAATGAAAAACTGTTTTTT
-	TRBJ2-7	TRBV11-2	-	CASSLVPPPGVRYEQYF	TGTGCCAGCAGCTTAGTACCCCCCCCGGGAGTGAGATACGAGCAGTACTTC